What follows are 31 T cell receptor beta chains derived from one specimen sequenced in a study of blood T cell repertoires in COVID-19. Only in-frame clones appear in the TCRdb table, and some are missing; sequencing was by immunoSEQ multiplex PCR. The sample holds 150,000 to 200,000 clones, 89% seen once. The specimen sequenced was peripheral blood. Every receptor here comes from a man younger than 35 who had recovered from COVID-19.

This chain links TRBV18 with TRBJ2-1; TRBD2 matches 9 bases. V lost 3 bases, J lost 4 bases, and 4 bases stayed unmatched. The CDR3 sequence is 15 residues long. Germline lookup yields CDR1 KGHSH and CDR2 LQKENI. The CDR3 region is CASSPWLAGYNEQFF. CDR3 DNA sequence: TGTGCCAGCTCACCCTGGCTAGCGGGATACAATGAGCAGTTCTTC.

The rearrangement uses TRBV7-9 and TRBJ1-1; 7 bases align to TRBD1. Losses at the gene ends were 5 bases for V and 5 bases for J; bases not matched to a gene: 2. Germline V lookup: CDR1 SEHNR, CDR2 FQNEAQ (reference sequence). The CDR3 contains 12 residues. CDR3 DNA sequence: TGTGCCAGCAGCCGGACAGGAACTGAAGCTTTCTTT. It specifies CASSRTGTEAFF.

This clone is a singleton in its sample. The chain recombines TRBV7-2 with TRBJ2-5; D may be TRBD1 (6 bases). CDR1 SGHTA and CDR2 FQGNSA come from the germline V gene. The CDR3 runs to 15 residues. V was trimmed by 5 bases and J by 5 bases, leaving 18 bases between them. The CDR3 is CASSPGQPGRETQYF. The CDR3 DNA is TGTGCCAGCAGCCCGGGACAACCGGGGCGGGAGACCCAGTACTTC.

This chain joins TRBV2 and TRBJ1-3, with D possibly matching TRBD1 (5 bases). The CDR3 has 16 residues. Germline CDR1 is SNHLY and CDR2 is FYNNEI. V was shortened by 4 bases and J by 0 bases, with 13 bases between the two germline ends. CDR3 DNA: TGTGCCAGCAGTGGGGGGAGGGTGCACTCTGGAAACACCATATATTTT. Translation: CASSGGRVHSGNTIYF. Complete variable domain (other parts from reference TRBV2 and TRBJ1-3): EPEVTQTPSHQVTQMGQEVILRCVPISNHLYFYWYRQILGQKVEFLVSFYNNEISEKSEIFDDQFSVERPDGSNFTLKIRSTKLEDSAMYFCASSGGRVHSGNTIYFGEGSWLTVV.

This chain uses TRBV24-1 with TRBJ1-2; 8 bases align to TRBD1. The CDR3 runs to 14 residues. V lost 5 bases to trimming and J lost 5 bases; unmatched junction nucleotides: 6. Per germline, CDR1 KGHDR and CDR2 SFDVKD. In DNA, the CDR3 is TGTGCCACCAGTGGACAGGGGATCGAGTATGGCTACACCTTC. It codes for CATSGQGIEYGYTF.

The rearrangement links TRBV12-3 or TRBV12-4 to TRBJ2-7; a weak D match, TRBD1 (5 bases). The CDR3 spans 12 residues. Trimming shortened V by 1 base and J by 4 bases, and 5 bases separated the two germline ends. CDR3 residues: CASSLEGYEQYF. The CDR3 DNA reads TGTGCCAGCAGTTTAGAGGGGTACGAGCAGTACTTC.

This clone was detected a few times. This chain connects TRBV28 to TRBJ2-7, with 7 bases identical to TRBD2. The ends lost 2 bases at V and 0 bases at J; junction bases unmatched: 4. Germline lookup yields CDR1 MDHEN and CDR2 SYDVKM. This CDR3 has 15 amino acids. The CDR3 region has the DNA TGTGCCAGCAGTTTACCCGGGAGGAGCTCCTACGAGCAGTACTTC. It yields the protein CASSLPGRSSYEQYF.

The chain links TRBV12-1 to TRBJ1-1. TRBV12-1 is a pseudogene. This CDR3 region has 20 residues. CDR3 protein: CASSFVGRGVEEGSDTEAFF. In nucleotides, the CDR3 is TGTGCCAGCAGCTTTGTTGGTCGTGGTGTTGAGGAGGGCTCGGACACTGAAGCTTTCTTT.

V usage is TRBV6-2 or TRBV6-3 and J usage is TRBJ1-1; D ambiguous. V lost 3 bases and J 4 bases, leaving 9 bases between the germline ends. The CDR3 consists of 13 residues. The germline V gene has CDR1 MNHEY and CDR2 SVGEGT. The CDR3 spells CASSYTHSTEAFF. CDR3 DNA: TGTGCCAGCAGTTATACACACAGCACTGAAGCTTTCTTT.

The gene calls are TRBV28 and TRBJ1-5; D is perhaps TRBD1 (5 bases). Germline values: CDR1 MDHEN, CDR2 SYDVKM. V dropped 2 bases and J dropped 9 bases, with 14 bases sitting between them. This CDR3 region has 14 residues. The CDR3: CASSLAEQRGPQHF. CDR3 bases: TGTGCCAGCAGTTTAGCGGAACAAAGGGGGCCCCAGCATTTT.

The chain's CDR3 is CASSSRQGSIGGYTF. The CDR3 coding sequence is TGTGCCAGCAGTAGTCGACAGGGGAGCATTGGTGGCTACACCTTC. The chain recombines TRBV27 with TRBJ1-2, with TRBD1 matching over 8 bases. The V gene end was trimmed by 5 bases and the J gene end by 7 bases; junction bases not matched to a gene: 12. The CDR3 consists of 15 residues. CDR1 and CDR2 from the germline V gene are MNHEY and SMNVEV (reference sequence).

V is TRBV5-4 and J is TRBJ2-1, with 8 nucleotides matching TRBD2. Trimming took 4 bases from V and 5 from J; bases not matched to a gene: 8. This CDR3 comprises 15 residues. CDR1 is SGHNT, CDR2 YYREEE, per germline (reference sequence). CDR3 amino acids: CASSVKLAVNNEQFF. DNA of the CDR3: TGTGCCAGCAGCGTTAAACTAGCGGTAAACAATGAGCAGTTCTTC.

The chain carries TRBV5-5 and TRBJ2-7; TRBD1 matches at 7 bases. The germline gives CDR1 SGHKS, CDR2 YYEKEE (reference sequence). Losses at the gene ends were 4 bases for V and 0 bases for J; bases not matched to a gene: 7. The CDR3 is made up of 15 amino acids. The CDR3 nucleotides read TGTGCCAGCAGCGACCGGGACAGCACCTCCTACGAGCAGTACTTC. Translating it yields CASSDRDSTSYEQYF.

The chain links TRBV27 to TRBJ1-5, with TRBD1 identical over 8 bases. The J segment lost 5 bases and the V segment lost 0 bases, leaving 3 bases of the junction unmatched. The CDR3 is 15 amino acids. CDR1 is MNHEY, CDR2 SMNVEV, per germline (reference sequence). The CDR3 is CASSLSGQGYQPQHF. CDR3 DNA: TGTGCCAGCAGTTTATCTGGACAGGGCTATCAGCCCCAGCATTTT.

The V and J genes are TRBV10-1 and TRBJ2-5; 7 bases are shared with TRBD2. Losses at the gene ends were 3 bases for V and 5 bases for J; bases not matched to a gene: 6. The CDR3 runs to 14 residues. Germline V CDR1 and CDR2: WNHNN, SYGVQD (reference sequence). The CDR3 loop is CASSDGGRGETQYF. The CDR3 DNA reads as TGCGCCAGCAGTGACGGCGGGAGAGGGGAGACCCAGTACTTC.

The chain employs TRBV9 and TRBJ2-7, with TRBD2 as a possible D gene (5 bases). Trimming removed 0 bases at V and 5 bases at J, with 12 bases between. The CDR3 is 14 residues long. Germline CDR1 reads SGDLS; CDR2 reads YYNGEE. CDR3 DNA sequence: TGTGCCAGCAGCGTAGCTCCAACTAGAAACGAGCAGTACTTC. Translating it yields CASSVAPTRNEQYF. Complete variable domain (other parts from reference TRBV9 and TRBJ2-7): DSGVTQTPKHLITATGQRVTLRCSPRSGDLSVYWYQQSLDQGLQFLIQYYNGEERAKGNILERFSAQQFPDLHSELNLSSLELGDSALYFCASSVAPTRNEQYFGPGTRLTVT.

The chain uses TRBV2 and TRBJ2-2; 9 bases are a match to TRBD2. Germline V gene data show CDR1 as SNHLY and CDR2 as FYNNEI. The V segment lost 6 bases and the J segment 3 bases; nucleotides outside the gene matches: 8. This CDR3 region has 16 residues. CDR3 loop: CASRRAGGPYTGELFF. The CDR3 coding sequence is TGTGCCAGCAGAAGGGCGGGAGGGCCCTACACCGGGGAGCTGTTTTTT.

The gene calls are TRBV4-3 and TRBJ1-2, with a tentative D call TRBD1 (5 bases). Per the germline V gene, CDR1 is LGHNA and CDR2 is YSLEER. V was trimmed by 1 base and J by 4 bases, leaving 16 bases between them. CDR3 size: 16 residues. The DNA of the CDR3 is TGCGCCAGCAGCCAAGTTCACGGGGGGGTTATCTATGGCTACACCTTC. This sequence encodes CASSQVHGGVIYGYTF.

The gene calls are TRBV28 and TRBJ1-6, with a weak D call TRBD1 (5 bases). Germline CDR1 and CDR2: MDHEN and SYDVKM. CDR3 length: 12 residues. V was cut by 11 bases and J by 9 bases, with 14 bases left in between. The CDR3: CAGSGGGSPLHF. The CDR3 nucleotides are TGTGCCGGTTCCGGGGGGGGTTCACCCCTCCACTTT.

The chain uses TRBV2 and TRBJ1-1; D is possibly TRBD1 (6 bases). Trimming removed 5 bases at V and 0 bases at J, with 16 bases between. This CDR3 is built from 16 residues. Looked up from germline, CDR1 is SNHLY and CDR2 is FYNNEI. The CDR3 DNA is TGTGCCAGCAGTACCCACGGGACACCTATGAACACTGAAGCTTTCTTT. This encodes CASSTHGTPMNTEAFF.

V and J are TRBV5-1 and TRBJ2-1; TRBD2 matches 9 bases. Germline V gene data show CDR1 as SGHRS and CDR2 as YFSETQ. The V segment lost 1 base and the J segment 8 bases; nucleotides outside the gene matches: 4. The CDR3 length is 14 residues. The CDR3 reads CASSLSSGIYEQFF. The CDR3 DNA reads TGCGCCAGCAGCTTGTCTAGCGGGATATATGAGCAGTTCTTC.

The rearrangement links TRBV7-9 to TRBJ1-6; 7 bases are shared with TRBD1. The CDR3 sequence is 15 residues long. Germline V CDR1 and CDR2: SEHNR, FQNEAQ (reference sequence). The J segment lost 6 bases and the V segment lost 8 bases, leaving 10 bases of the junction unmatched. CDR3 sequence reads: CASLRGGNLNSPLHF. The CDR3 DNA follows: TGTGCCAGCCTGCGAGGGGGCAATCTTAATTCACCCCTCCACTTT.

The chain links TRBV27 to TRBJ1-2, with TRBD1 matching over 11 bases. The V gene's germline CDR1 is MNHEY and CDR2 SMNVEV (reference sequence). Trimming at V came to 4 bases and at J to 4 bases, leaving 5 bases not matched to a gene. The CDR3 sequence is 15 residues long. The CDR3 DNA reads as TGTGCCAGCAGTTCCGAAGGACAGGGGGCCTATGGCTACACCTTC. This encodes CASSSEGQGAYGYTF.

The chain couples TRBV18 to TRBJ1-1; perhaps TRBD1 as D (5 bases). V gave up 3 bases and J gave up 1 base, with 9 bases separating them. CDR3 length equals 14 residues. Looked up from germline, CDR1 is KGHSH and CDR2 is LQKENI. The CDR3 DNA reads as TGTGCCAGCTCACCGGCGGGGGGGAACACTGAAGCTTTCTTT. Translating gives CASSPAGGNTEAFF.

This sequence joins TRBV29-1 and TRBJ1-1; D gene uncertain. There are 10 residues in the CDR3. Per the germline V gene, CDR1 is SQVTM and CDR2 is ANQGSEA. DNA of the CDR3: TGCGCGGGTACTAACACTGAAGCTTTCTTT. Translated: CAGTNTEAFF. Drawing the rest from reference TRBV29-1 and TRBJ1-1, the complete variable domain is SAVISQKPSRDICQRGTSLTIQCQVDSQVTMMFWYRQQPGQSLTLIATANQGSEATYESGFVIDKFPISRPNLTFSTLTVSNMSPEDSSIYLCAGTNTEAFFGQGTRLTVV.

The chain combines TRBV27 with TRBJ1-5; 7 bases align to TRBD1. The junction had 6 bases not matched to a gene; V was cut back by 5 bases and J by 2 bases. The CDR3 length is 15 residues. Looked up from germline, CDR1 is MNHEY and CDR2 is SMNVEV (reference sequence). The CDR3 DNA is TGTGCCAGCAGTGAGGCAGGGGGTGGCAATCAGCCCCAGCATTTT. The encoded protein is CASSEAGGGNQPQHF.

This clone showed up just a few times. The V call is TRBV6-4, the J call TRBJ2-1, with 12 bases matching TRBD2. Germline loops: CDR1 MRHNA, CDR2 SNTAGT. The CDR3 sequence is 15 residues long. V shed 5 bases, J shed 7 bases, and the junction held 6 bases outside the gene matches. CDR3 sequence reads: CASSLTSGSSNEQFF. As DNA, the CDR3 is TGTGCCAGCAGTTTGACTAGCGGGAGTTCGAATGAGCAGTTCTTC.

CDR3 DNA sequence: TGTGCCAGTAGTAACCCCCCGGAGATGAATTCACCCCTCCACTTT. Amino acids: CASSNPPEMNSPLHF. The chain recombines TRBV19 with TRBJ1-6; D not resolved. The CDR3 is made up of 15 amino acids. Germline assignment: CDR1 LNHDA and CDR2 SQIVND (reference sequence). The V end lost 4 bases, the J end lost 7 bases, and 14 bases lay between the germline ends.

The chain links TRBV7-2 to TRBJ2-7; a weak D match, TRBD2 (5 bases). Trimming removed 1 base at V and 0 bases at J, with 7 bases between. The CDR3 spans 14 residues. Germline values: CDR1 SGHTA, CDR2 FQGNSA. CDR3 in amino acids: CASSLGRNSYEQYF. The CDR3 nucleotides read TGTGCCAGCAGCTTAGGGAGGAACTCCTACGAGCAGTACTTC.

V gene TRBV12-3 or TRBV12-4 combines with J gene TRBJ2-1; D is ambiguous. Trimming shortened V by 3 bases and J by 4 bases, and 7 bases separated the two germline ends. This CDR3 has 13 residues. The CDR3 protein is CASSFTVYNEQFF. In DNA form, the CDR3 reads TGTGCCAGCAGTTTTACAGTTTACAATGAGCAGTTCTTC.

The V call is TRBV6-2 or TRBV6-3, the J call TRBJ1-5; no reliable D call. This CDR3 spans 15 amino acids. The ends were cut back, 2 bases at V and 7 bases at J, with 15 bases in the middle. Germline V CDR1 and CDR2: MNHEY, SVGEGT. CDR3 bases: TGTGCCAGCAGTTACGAAGGAGACCTCCGGCAGCCCCAGCATTTT. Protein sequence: CASSYEGDLRQPQHF.